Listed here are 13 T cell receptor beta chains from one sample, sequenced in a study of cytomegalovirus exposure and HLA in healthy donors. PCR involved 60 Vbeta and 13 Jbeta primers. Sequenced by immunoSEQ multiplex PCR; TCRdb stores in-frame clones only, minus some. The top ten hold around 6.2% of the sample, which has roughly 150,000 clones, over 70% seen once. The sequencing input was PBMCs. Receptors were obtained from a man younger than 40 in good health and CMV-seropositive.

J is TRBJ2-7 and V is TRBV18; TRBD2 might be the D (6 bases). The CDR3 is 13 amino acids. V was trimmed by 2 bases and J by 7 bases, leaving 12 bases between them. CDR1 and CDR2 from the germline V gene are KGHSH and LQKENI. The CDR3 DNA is TGTGCCAGCTCACCATACGGGGGACGGGAGCAGTACTTC. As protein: CASSPYGGREQYF.

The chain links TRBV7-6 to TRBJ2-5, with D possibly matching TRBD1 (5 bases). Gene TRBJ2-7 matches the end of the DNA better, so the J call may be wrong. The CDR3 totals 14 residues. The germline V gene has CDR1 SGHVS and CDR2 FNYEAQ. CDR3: CASSLGQSSSEQYF. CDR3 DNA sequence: TGTGCCAGCAGCTTAGGACAGAGTTCGAGCGAGCAGTACTTC.

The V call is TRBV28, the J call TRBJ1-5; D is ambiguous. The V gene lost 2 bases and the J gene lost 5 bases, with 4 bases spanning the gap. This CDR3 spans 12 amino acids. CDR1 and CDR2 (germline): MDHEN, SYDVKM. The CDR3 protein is CASSLVYQPQHF. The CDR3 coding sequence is TGTGCCAGCAGTTTAGTCTATCAGCCCCAGCATTTT.

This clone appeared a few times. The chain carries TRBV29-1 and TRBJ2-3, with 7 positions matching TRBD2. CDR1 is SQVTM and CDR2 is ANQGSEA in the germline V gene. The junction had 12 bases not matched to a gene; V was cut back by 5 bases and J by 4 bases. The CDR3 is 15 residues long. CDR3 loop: CSVPLGGGSADTQYF. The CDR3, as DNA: TGCAGCGTTCCCCTGGGAGGCGGGAGCGCAGATACGCAGTATTTT.

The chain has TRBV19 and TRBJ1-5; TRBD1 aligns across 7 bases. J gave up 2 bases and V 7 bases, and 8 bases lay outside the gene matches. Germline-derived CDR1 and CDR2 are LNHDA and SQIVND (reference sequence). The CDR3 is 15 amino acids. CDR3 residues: CASKLDRAGNQPQHF. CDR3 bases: TGTGCCAGTAAGTTAGACAGGGCGGGCAATCAGCCCCAGCATTTT.

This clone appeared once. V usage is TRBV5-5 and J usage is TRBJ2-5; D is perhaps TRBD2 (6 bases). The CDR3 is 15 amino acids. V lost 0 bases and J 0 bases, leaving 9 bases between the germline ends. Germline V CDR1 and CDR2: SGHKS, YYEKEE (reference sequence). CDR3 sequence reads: CASSLVGRNQETQYF. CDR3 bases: TGTGCCAGCAGCTTGGTCGGGAGAAACCAAGAGACCCAGTACTTC.

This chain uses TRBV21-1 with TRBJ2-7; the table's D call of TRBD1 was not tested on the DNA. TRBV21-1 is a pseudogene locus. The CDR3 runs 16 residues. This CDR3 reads CASSKDGGHALSEQYF. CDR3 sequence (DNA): TGTGCCAGCAGCAAAGACGGTGGGCATGCGTTATCCGAGCAGTACTTC.

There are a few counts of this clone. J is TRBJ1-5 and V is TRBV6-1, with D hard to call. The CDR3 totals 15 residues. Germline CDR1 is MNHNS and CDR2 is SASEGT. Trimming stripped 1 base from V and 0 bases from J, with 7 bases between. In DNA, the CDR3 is TGTGCCAGCAGTGAAGGGCAGTTTAGCAATCAGCCCCAGCATTTT. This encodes CASSEGQFSNQPQHF.

In DNA, the CDR3 is TGTGCCAGCACGAGTGGGGGGAGCTCCTACGAGCAGTACTTC. It codes for CASTSGGSSYEQYF. The V and J genes are TRBV5-6 and TRBJ2-7; D is perhaps TRBD2 (6 bases). Germline V gene data show CDR1 as SGHDT and CDR2 as YYEEEE. V was shortened by 6 bases and J by 0 bases, with 13 bases between the two germline ends. This CDR3 spans 14 amino acids.

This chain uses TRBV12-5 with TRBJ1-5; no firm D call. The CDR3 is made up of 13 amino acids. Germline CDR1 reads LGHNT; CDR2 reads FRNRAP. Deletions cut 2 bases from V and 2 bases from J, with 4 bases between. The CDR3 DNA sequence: TGTGCTAGTGGTTTGACGGGCAATCAGCCCCAGCATTTT. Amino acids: CASGLTGNQPQHF.

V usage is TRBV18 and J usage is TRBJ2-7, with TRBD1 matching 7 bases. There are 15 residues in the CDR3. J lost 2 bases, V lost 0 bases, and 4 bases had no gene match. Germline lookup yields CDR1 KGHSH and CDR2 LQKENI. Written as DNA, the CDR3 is TGTGCCAGCTCACCACCTCGGGACAGAACCTACGAGCAGTACTTC. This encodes CASSPPRDRTYEQYF.

The CDR3 DNA is TGCGCCAGCAGCTTGGTTCGGGGAGGGGAGACCCAGTACTTC. This sequence encodes CASSLVRGGETQYF. The V gene is TRBV5-1, the J gene TRBJ2-5, with 7 bases lining up with TRBD2. The CDR3 sequence is 14 residues long. V shed 0 bases and J 5 bases; nucleotides not matched to a gene: 4. Germline loops: CDR1 SGHRS, CDR2 YFSETQ.

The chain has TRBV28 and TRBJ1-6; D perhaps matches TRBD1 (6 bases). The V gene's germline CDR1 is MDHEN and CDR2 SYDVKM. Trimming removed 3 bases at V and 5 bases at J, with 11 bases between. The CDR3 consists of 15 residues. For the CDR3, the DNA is TGTGCCAGCAGTTTGCCGGACAGAAATAATTCACCCCTCCACTTT. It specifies CASSLPDRNNSPLHF.